This T cell receptor (beta chain) derives from a study of Graves' ophthalmopathy and Graves' hyperthyroidism. The wider study: Hyperthyroidism showing no ophthalmopathy within 18 months of follow-up was stable. Whole-study findings and limits: In blood, most expanded thyroid clonotypes above 0.001 frequency were also detected. From stable hyperthyroidism, ophthalmopathy was separated by a 13-signature model with about 88% sensitivity and less than 83% specificity.

Comment on this clonotype: The antigen is not known. A much larger clone lies one base from this, so it may be a read error.

Trimming removed 5 bases from V and 3 bases from J, with 16 bases in between. The CDR3 consists of 15 residues. Per the germline V gene, CDR1 is MGHRA and CDR2 is YSYEKL. Clinicians diagnosed using symptoms, serum thyroxine, TRAb, thyroid ultrasound and orbital computed tomography. Amplification of TCR beta CDR3 regions used RNA transcripts. Investigators did first-round RT-PCR with HTBI primers, then second-round multiplex PCR. TCRdb ran MiXCR on the multiplex PCR reads and lists one entry per CDR3 protein. The sample includes about 590,000 distinct CDR3 sequences, approximately 35% seen only once; the top ten take 3.5% to 4.5%.

The source material was peripheral blood or thyroid tissue (not recorded which). This sequence was found in an adult man with Graves' hyperthyroidism. This rearrangement joins TRBV4-1 to TRBJ2-5; D is unresolved. The CDR3 sequence: CASSLAAVGKETQYF. The CDR3 coding sequence is TGCGCCAGCAGCTTGGCAGCAGTGGGGAAAGAGACCCAGTACTTC.